Shown below are 17 T cell receptor beta chains from a single sample sequenced in a study of blood T cell repertoires in COVID-19. The repertoire was sequenced with immunoSEQ multiplex PCR; TCRdb's copy has only in-frame clones and lacks some. The repertoire holds a few hundred thousand clones, with 80% to 90% as singletons. Input material: PBMCs or T cells enriched from blood (not recorded which). The receptors stem from a man aged 30 to 39 who had recovered from COVID-19.

The chain joins TRBV27 to TRBJ1-2; 9 nucleotides agree with TRBD1. The CDR3 has 16 residues. Germline V CDR1 and CDR2: MNHEY, SMNVEV (reference sequence). V dropped 4 bases and J dropped 4; count of bases not matched to a gene: 10. CDR3 amino acids: CASSSYTGTGTYGYTF. CDR3 in DNA: TGTGCCAGCAGTTCGTACACAGGGACAGGGACCTATGGCTACACCTTC.

V usage is TRBV2 and J usage is TRBJ2-6; D ambiguous. This CDR3 has 14 amino acids. V shed 9 bases and J shed 0 bases, with 9 bases lying between them. Germline V gives CDR1 SNHLY, CDR2 FYNNEI. The CDR3: CASHIYSGANVLTF. For the CDR3, the DNA is TGTGCCAGTCACATATACTCTGGGGCCAACGTCCTGACTTTC.

This sequence joins TRBV10-3 and TRBJ1-5; maybe TRBD1 (5 bases). Germline-derived CDR1 and CDR2 are ENHRY and SYGVKD. The CDR3 runs to 14 residues. Deletions cut 5 bases from V and 5 bases from J, with 13 bases between. The CDR3 DNA is TGTGCCATCAGTCCCGGGGGGGGAGATCAGCCCCAGCATTTT. Amino acid sequence: CAISPGGGDQPQHF.

The chain recombines TRBV6-5 with TRBJ2-2, with 10 bases lining up with TRBD1. The CDR3 loop spans 14 amino acids. With V trimmed by 6 bases and J by 5 bases, 3 bases remained unmatched. Germline V gene lookup returns CDR1 MNHEY and CDR2 SVGAGI. The CDR3 DNA reads as TGTGCCAGCAGCAGGGGACAGGGGACCGGGGAGCTGTTTTTT. Translated: CASSRGQGTGELFF.

The rearrangement joins TRBV7-8 to TRBJ1-2, with 7 bases matching TRBD1. The V gene's germline CDR1 is SGHVS and CDR2 FQNEAQ. J was trimmed by 0 bases and V by 5 bases; bases with no gene match: 3. The CDR3 extends over 14 amino acids. CDR3 sequence: CASSLTGTNYGYTF. CDR3 DNA: TGTGCCAGCAGCCTGACAGGGACTAACTATGGCTACACCTTC.

The rearrangement joins TRBV3-1 (or the pseudogene TRBV3-2) to TRBJ1-1; no reliable D call. Germline-derived CDR1 and CDR2 are LGHDT and YNNKEL (reference sequence). This CDR3 comprises 14 residues. V dropped 3 bases and J dropped 8 bases, with 16 bases sitting between them. DNA of the CDR3: TGTGCCAGCAGCCACGCCAAAGGAGGAGCCGAAGCTTTCTTT. Its translation is CASSHAKGGAEAFF.

The chain carries TRBV28 and TRBJ1-2; D is unclear. The germline gives CDR1 MDHEN, CDR2 SYDVKM. The CDR3 runs 16 residues. The V end lost 6 bases, the J end lost 1 base, and 18 bases lay between the germline ends. The CDR3 protein is CASRDTGSSRNYGYTF. CDR3 nucleotide sequence: TGTGCCAGCAGGGATACCGGGTCTTCCCGTAACTATGGCTACACCTTC.

The chain has TRBV5-8 and TRBJ1-5; D remains unclear. The CDR3 is 15 residues long. V lost 0 bases and J lost 0, with 7 bases in between. The V gene's germline CDR1 is SGHTS and CDR2 YDEGEE. CDR3: CASSLGSYSNQPQHF. The CDR3 bases are TGTGCCAGCAGCTTGGGCAGTTATAGCAATCAGCCCCAGCATTTT.

The count of this clone is one. The chain has TRBV27 and TRBJ1-2, with TRBD1 matching 11 bases. Trimming removed 5 bases from V and 8 bases from J; junction bases left unmatched: 10. CDR3 size: 15 residues. Germline V lookup: CDR1 MNHEY, CDR2 SMNVEV (reference sequence). The CDR3 reads CASSHGTGGGKGYTF. CDR3 DNA: TGTGCCAGCAGTCATGGGACAGGGGGAGGTAAGGGCTACACCTTC.

The V and J genes are TRBV21-1 and TRBJ2-3; the table names TRBD1, a call not compared with the DNA. TRBV21-1 is marked as a pseudogene. CDR3 size: 18 residues. The CDR3 reads CASSTETGVKRPTDTQYF. CDR3 sequence (DNA): TGTGCCAGCAGCACCGAAACAGGGGTTAAAAGGCCCACAGATACGCAGTATTTT.

V gene TRBV19 combines with J gene TRBJ2-1; D not resolved. The germline CDR1 and CDR2 sequences are LNHDA and SQIVND (reference sequence). V was cut by 5 bases and J by 8 bases, with 13 bases left in between. There are 13 residues in the CDR3. The CDR3 loop is CASSPPGVDEQFF. CDR3 in DNA: TGTGCCAGTAGTCCTCCCGGAGTCGATGAGCAGTTCTTC.

This chain joins TRBV5-8 and TRBJ1-5; D is ambiguous. The CDR3 length is 14 residues. V was cut by 0 bases and J by 0 bases, with 4 bases left in between. In germline, CDR1 is SGHTS, CDR2 YDEGEE. The CDR3 bases are TGTGCCAGCAGCTTGGTGGCTAGCAATCAGCCCCAGCATTTT. Translating it yields CASSLVASNQPQHF.

This chain uses TRBV28 with TRBJ1-1; D is unresolved. Germline-derived CDR1 and CDR2 are MDHEN and SYDVKM. Between the trimmed V and J ends, which lost 3 bases and 1 base, there was a span of 9 bases. The CDR3 has 14 amino acids. This CDR3 is CASSFSPKNTEAFF. The CDR3 bases are TGTGCCAGCAGTTTTTCCCCCAAGAACACTGAAGCTTTCTTT.

The V call is TRBV30, the J call TRBJ2-2; 13 positions match TRBD2. The germline CDR1 and CDR2 sequences are GTSNPN and SVGIG (reference sequence). The CDR3 is 16 amino acids. V trimming: 4 bases; J trimming: 5 bases; junction bases outside the gene matches: 7. CDR3 coding DNA: TGTGCCTGGACCGGACTAGCGGGAGTTCGGACCGGGGAGCTGTTTTTT. Protein: CAWTGLAGVRTGELFF.

V is TRBV5-6 and J is TRBJ2-5, with 8 positions matching TRBD2. CDR1 and CDR2 from the germline V gene are SGHDT and YYEEEE. This CDR3 comprises 17 residues. The J segment lost 3 bases and the V segment lost 4 bases, leaving 14 bases of the junction unmatched. The CDR3 DNA follows: TGTGCCAGCAGCGATTTTTTTCCCAGCGGGGGAAAAGAGACCCAGTACTTC. Encoded protein: CASSDFFPSGGKETQYF. Looking up the rest from reference TRBV5-6 and TRBJ2-5 gives the full variable domain: DAGVTQSPTHLIKTRGQQVTLRCSPKSGHDTVSWYQQALGQGPQFIFQYYEEEERQRGNFPDRFSGHQFPNYSSELNVNALLLGDSALYLCASSDFFPSGGKETQYFGPGTRLLVL.

The CDR3 region is CATSRDRSPLGYEQYF. In DNA, the CDR3 is TGTGCCACCAGCAGAGATAGGAGTCCTTTGGGCTACGAGCAGTACTTC. This rearrangement joins TRBV15 to TRBJ2-7; D is undetermined. V was shortened by 0 bases and J by 3 bases, with 15 bases between the two germline ends. Germline values: CDR1 LNHNV, CDR2 YYDKDF (reference sequence). The CDR3 spans 16 residues.

The chain recombines TRBV19 with TRBJ1-4; D is uncertain. Looked up from germline, CDR1 is LNHDA and CDR2 is SQIVND (reference sequence). The CDR3 is made up of 12 amino acids. Trimming pared 6 bases from V and 6 bases from J, leaving 8 bases between. Here the CDR3 reads CASSYEDEKLFF. For the CDR3, the DNA is TGTGCCAGTAGCTACGAGGATGAAAAACTGTTTTTT.